This TCR beta chain was sequenced in a study of ipilimumab plus nivolumab after autologous stem cell transplantation. Through week 26, nivolumab 3 mg/kg IV was given weeks 1, 4, 7, 10, then biweekly. Profiling relied on immunoSEQ multiplex PCR, and the TCRdb table lists in-frame clones only, not all of them. Of 17,000 or so clones in the sample, approximately 79% were seen once. V shed 0 bases, J shed 6 bases, and the junction held 7 bases outside the gene matches. This CDR3 spans 15 amino acids. Germline V gene lookup returns CDR1 SGHRS and CDR2 YFSETQ. The sequence came from a male donor with diffuse large B-cell lymphoma. The rearrangement joins TRBV5-1 to TRBJ2-3; 7 positions match TRBD2. The sequences come from PBMCs, collected in a trial of ipilimumab plus nivolumab as post-transplant consolidation. The CDR3 bases are TGCGCCAGCAGCTTGGGGACTAGAGGAATTGATACGCAGTATTTT. Translation: CASSLGTRGIDTQYF.